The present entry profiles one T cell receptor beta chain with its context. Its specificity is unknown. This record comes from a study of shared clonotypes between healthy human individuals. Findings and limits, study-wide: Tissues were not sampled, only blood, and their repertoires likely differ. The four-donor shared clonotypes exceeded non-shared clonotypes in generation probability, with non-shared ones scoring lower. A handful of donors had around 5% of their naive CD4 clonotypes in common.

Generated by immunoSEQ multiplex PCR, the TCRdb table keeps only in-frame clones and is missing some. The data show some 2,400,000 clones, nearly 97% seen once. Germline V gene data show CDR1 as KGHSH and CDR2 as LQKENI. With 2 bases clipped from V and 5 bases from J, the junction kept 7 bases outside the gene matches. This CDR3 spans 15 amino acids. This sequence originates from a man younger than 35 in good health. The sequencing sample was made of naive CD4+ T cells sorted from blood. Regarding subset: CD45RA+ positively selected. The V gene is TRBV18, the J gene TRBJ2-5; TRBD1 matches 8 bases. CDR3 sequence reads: CASSPTTGVWETQYF. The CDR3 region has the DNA TGTGCCAGCTCACCAACGACAGGGGTATGGGAGACCCAGTACTTC.